This T cell receptor beta chain comes out of a study of neurological immune-mediated disorders. Time point specified: longitudinal time-point 2. J was trimmed by 3 bases and V by 2 bases; bases with no gene match: 6. This CDR3 region has 15 residues. Germline V CDR1 and CDR2: SGHDT, YYEEEE. Using its own MiXCR run on the 5' RACE reads, TCRdb lists one record per CDR3 protein. Of some 80,000 distinct CDR3 sequences in the sample, 5% to 6% were seen once. This clonotype was found a few times. The chain has TRBV5-6 and TRBJ2-3, with 7 bases fitting TRBD2. Source material: PBMCs. The TCR sequence derives from a woman aged 55-69 years with multiple sclerosis. The CDR3 region is CASSLSFSGTDTQYF. The CDR3 DNA is TGTGCCAGCAGCTTAAGTTTTAGCGGGACAGATACGCAGTATTTT.